Listed below are T cell receptor beta chains from one sample, sequenced in a study of T cell responses to AZD1222 COVID-19 vaccine. The data were produced by immunoSEQ multiplex PCR, yet TCRdb's version contains in-frame clones alone and is incomplete. The table records 150,000 to 200,000 clones, 90% to 95% of them present only once. The sequencing used peripheral blood, collected on day 0 of AZD1222 vaccination. The receptors were gathered from an adult in good health. The CDR3 runs from the conserved cysteine through the conserved F or W. Each record gives: CDR3 protein, V gene, J gene.

CDR3aa: CASSLGPGNGEQYF
v_gene: TRBV7-2
j_gene: TRBJ2-7

CDR3aa: CASSQGQGPYGYTF
v_gene: TRBV4-1
j_gene: TRBJ1-2

CDR3aa: CTSKEGATNEKLFF
v_gene: TRBV6-6
j_gene: TRBJ1-4

CDR3aa: CASSFGTYEQYF
v_gene: TRBV28
j_gene: TRBJ2-7

CDR3aa: CASSRTGGRTDTQYF
v_gene: TRBV19
j_gene: TRBJ2-3

CDR3aa: CASSILGAGRRGARSNEQFF
v_gene: TRBV19
j_gene: TRBJ2-1

CDR3aa: CASSQVSGLAKNIQYF
v_gene: TRBV3-1/TRBV3-2
j_gene: TRBJ2-4

CDR3aa: CSVEVDSDNEKLFF
v_gene: TRBV29-1
j_gene: TRBJ1-4

CDR3aa: CASSFGTGYGYTF
v_gene: TRBV6-5
j_gene: TRBJ1-2

CDR3aa: CASSLWGRDEQYF
v_gene: TRBV28
j_gene: TRBJ2-7

CDR3aa: CASSLERNQPQHF
v_gene: TRBV5-1
j_gene: TRBJ1-5

CDR3aa: CASSSDRVPQPQHF
v_gene: TRBV7-2
j_gene: TRBJ1-5

CDR3aa: CASSQVSGSRFLDTQYF
v_gene: TRBV3-1/TRBV3-2
j_gene: TRBJ2-3

CDR3aa: CASSLGGQGGTEAFF
v_gene: TRBV7-9
j_gene: TRBJ1-1

CDR3aa: CASSRVAGGPGGDTQYF
v_gene: TRBV3-1/TRBV3-2
j_gene: TRBJ2-3

CDR3aa: CASSLAGGRRGGNEQFF
v_gene: TRBV5-1
j_gene: TRBJ2-1

CDR3aa: CASSLEMGLEALRLF
v_gene: TRBV7-9
j_gene: TRBJ1-1

CDR3aa: CASSESRGYTF
v_gene: TRBV25-1
j_gene: TRBJ1-2